The clone carrying this T cell receptor beta chain has only a few counts. Its antigen is undetermined. The V gene lost 3 bases and the J gene lost 3 bases, with 15 bases spanning the gap. Germline V gene lookup returns CDR1 LGHNA and CDR2 YSLEER. The CDR3 consists of 15 residues. The data were taken from a study of T cells after yellow fever vaccination. Study-wide findings and caveats: A large majority of primary-vaccination clones showed up again after the booster (roughly 95% CD4, 85% to 90% CD8).

They built TCR cDNA with 5'RACE template switching, a step that put in a universal primer site and UMIs. MiXCR was run by TCRdb on the 5' RACE reads, yielding one entry per CDR3 protein. The repertoire holds fewer than 350,000 distinct CDR3 sequences, with roughly 8.7% as singletons. The sample consisted of PBMCs, taken on the day of the first yellow fever vaccination. This clonotype was sampled from a man between 18 and 29 years old who received the YFV17D yellow fever vaccine. V gene TRBV4-3 combines with J gene TRBJ2-7, with D hard to call. CDR3 loop: CASSQRASAVYEQYF. CDR3 bases: TGCGCCAGCAGCCAGAGAGCCTCGGCGGTCTACGAGCAGTACTTC.